These 12 T cell receptor beta chains originate from one sample sequenced in a study of brain metastases from non-small cell lung cancer. Method: immunoSEQ multiplex PCR; TCRdb's copy keeps in-frame clones and lacks some. Altogether about 890 clones are present, 85% to 90% being singletons, with the ten largest covering roughly 7%. The specimen sequenced was tumor-adjacent normal tissue. The receptor source for this set is a donor at least 40 years old with non-small cell lung cancer.

This chain links TRBV18 with TRBJ1-6; 11 bases are a match to TRBD1. This CDR3 spans 15 amino acids. J was trimmed by 9 bases and V by 2 bases; bases with no gene match: 3. Germline V gene sequence: CDR1 KGHSH, CDR2 LQKENI. In nucleotides, the CDR3 is TGTGCCAGCTCACCATGGGGACAGGGGGGTTCACCCCTCCACTTT. Residues: CASSPWGQGGSPLHF.

A word on this clone: A read error may account for a junction end that differs from germline. The chain carries TRBV18 and TRBJ2-7; TRBD1 aligns across 8 bases. Germline assignment: CDR1 KGHSH and CDR2 LQKENI. This CDR3 is 14 amino acids long. The CDR3 DNA sequence: TGTGCCAGCTCGCAGGGGGCGCAAACCTACGAGCAATACTTC. This gives the protein CASSQGAQTYEQYF.

This clone turned up a few times. This CDR3 reads CASSFPGRSYNEQFF. In DNA form, the CDR3 reads TGTGCCAGCAGCTTCCCAGGGAGATCCTACAATGAGCAGTTCTTC. The gene calls are TRBV7-2 and TRBJ2-1; D may correspond to TRBD1 or TRBD2 (5 bases each). V was shortened by 3 bases and J by 1 base, with 10 bases between the two germline ends. The CDR3 is 15 amino acids. CDR1 and CDR2 from the germline V gene are SGHTA and FQGNSA.

The chain has TRBV3-1 (or the pseudogene TRBV3-2) and TRBJ1-1, with D unclear. The ends were cut back, 2 bases at V and 10 bases at J, with 8 bases in the middle. There are 11 residues in the CDR3. Germline lookup yields CDR1 LGHDT and CDR2 YNNKEL (reference sequence). CDR3 DNA: TGTGCCAGCAGCCAAACAGCCGTAGCTTTCTTT. It encodes CASSQTAVAFF.

The chain uses TRBV14 and TRBJ2-7; D is undetermined. The CDR3 has 17 residues. Germline values: CDR1 SGHDN, CDR2 FVKESK. V lost 0 bases, J lost 0 bases, and 15 bases lay in between. The CDR3 is CASSQDPGTRSSYEQYF. The CDR3 region has the DNA TGTGCCAGCAGCCAAGACCCCGGCACGAGGAGCTCCTACGAGCAGTACTTC.

The J gene is TRBJ1-1, the V gene TRBV7-2; possibly TRBD1 for D (5 bases). The CDR3 runs to 14 residues. Between the trimmed V and J ends, which lost 7 bases and 3 bases, there was a span of 15 bases. Germline V gene lookup returns CDR1 SGHTA and CDR2 FQGNSA. In DNA form, the CDR3 reads TGTGCCAGCACTCCAATGGGGGGGGACACTGAAGCTTTCTTT. Protein: CASTPMGGDTEAFF. Drawing the rest from reference TRBV7-2 and TRBJ1-1, the complete variable domain is GAGVSQSPSNKVTEKGKDVELRCDPISGHTALYWYRQSLGQGLEFLIYFQGNSAPDKSGLPSDRFSAERTGGSVSTLTIQRTQQEDSAVYLCASTPMGGDTEAFFGQGTRLTVV.

This CDR3 is CASSEAPRYGYTF. The DNA for the CDR3 is TGTGCCAGCAGTGAAGCGCCTAGATATGGCTACACCTTC. This sequence joins TRBV2 and TRBJ1-2; D gene unclear. CDR1 and CDR2 (germline): SNHLY, FYNNEI. The CDR3 covers 13 residues. Trimming removed 0 bases at V and 5 bases at J, with 7 bases between.

V usage is TRBV25-1 and J usage is TRBJ1-1, with D unclear. This CDR3 contains 13 residues. Germline values: CDR1 MGHDK, CDR2 SYGVNS. V was cut by 4 bases and J by 1 base, with 7 bases left in between. For the CDR3, the DNA is TGTGCCAGCAGTGTAGGGAGGAACACTGAAGCTTTCTTT. Residues: CASSVGRNTEAFF.

The rearrangement uses TRBV6-2 or TRBV6-3 and TRBJ2-1, with TRBD2 matching 7 bases. The germline CDR1 and CDR2 sequences are MNHEY and SVGEGT. This CDR3 has 19 residues. V shed 0 bases and J 3 bases; nucleotides not matched to a gene: 14. For the CDR3, the DNA is TGTGCCAGCAGTTACTCACCCATGACATTAGCGGGTAGCTACAATGAGCAGTTCTTC. Encoded protein: CASSYSPMTLAGSYNEQFF.

The gene calls are TRBV6-2 or TRBV6-3 and TRBJ1-1; no firm D call. The germline V gene has CDR1 MNHEY and CDR2 SVGEGT. The CDR3 runs to 14 residues. V was clipped by 3 bases and J by 1 base, with 9 bases between them. The CDR3 bases are TGTGCCAGCAGTTATGTTGCCGGGAACACTGAAGCTTTCTTT. Amino acids: CASSYVAGNTEAFF.

V gene TRBV30 combines with J gene TRBJ1-2; the D gene is possibly TRBD1 (6 bases). Germline V gene lookup returns CDR1 GTSNPN and CDR2 SVGIG (reference sequence). V dropped 7 bases and J dropped 10 bases, with 19 bases sitting between them. This CDR3 contains 12 residues. The CDR3 nucleotides are TGTGCCTCCCTGGAGGCAGGGGTGATCTACACCTTC. Its translation is CASLEAGVIYTF.

This sequence joins TRBV29-1 and TRBJ2-1; D is possibly TRBD2 (5 bases). Germline V gene sequence: CDR1 SQVTM, CDR2 ANQGSEA. V was shortened by 5 bases and J by 4 bases, with 12 bases between the two germline ends. The CDR3 spans 13 residues. Here the CDR3 DNA reads TGCAGCGTTAGCGAGGGAGAATACAATGAGCAGTTCTTC. Translation: CSVSEGEYNEQFF.